This T cell receptor beta chain stems from a study of blood T cell repertoires in COVID-19 (dated by TCRdb to about 2020). For the wider study: Collaborator samples came from the United States, Italy and Spain and covered acute and convalescent phases of COVID-19. The prospective study material was composed of cDNA or gDNA derived from T cells, B-cell-depleted T cells, or PBMCs. Deeply sampled blood TCRbeta repertoires from subjects exposed to, actively infected with, or recovered from COVID-19 were included in the dataset. The repertoires were released in a freely available public database intended as a resource for research on the immune response to SARS-CoV-2. HLA class I and class II types, where available, came from metadata supplied by the sample provider rather than from assay-based typing. A de-identified subject ID, COVID-19 status, age in years and sex were almost always included in the sample metadata. The samples were drawn from the first 160 participants of the ongoing ImmuneRACE study and from under 1,500 subjects provided by 6 global collaborators.

TCRbeta CDR3 regions were amplified from genomic DNA by means of the immunoSEQ Assay, a bias-controlled multiplex PCR. Under the source paper's analysis protocol: Nucleated cell counts per sample were estimated from amplification of reference gene primers within the assay. Sequence reads were collapsed and filtered to measure the absolute abundance of every unique TCRbeta CDR3 rearrangement. For each sample, productive Simpson clonality was calculated as the square root of Simpson's diversity index over productive rearrangements. Held by TCRdb, this immuneACCESS table contains in-frame sequences only and omits some clones. Under half of the omission traces to an unresolved V gene where checked; the cause of the rest is unknown. The D gene and trimming were derived from the DNA, and the V and J assignments and clone size from that table. The sample contains 95,000 to 150,000 clones, around 80% of them found a single time. The ten top clones hold about a sixth of the sample.

Reading the germline V gene gives CDR1 LGHNA and CDR2 YSLEER. Trimming at the junction amounts to 0 bases on V and 1 base on J, and the germline ends lie 3 bases apart. From cysteine to phenylalanine, the CDR3 is 13 amino acids long. Only the CDR3 portion is preserved as DNA: 39 bases, with reading frame beginning at the first base. On the study overall, not on this receptor specifically: The quantity of clinical and demographic metadata differed by source and by participant and was supplied without curation.

This clone was counted only a few times. Its binding antigen is unknown. Base qualities are not recorded, but no much larger clone differs from it by a single base. Whole blood was collected in K2EDTA tubes by collaborating institutions according to the institutions' own protocols. For TCRbeta analysis, collaborators shipped samples in one of three forms: frozen whole blood, isolated PBMCs, or DNA extracted from either of those sample types. Rearrangement joined TRBV4-3 to TRBJ1-1; the D gene remains uncertain. This receptor was taken from a man in his sixties with active or convalescent COVID-19. Sequenced material: peripheral blood. The DNA is as follows: TGCGCCAGCAGCCAAGAGGCGAACACTGAAGCTTTCTTT. The encoded protein is CASSQEANTEAFF.